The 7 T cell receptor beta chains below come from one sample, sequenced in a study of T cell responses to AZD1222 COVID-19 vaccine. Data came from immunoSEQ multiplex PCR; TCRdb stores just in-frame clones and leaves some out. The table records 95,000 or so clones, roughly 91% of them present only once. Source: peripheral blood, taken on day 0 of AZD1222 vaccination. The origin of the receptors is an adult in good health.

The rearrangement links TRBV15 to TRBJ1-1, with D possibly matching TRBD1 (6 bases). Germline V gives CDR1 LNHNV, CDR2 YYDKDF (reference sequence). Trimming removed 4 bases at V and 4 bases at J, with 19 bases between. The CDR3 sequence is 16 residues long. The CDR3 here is CATSTPEGGRATEAFF. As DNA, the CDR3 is TGTGCCACCAGCACCCCAGAGGGGGGCAGGGCCACTGAAGCTTTCTTT.

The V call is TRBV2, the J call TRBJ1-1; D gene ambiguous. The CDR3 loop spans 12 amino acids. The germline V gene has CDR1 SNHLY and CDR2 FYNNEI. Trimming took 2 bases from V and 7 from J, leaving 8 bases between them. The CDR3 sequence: CASSELEVEAFF. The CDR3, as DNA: TGTGCCAGCAGTGAACTCGAAGTTGAAGCTTTCTTT.

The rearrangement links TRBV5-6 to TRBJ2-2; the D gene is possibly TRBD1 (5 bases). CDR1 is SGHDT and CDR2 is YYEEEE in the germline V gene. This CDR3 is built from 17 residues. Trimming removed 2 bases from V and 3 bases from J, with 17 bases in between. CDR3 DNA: TGTGCCAGCAGCTTCTTCGGTCGACAGTTCGACACCGGGGAGCTGTTTTTT. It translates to CASSFFGRQFDTGELFF.

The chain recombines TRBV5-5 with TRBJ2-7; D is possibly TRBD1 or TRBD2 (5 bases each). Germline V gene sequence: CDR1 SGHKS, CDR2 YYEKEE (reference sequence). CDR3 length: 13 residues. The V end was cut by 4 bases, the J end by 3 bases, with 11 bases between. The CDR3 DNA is TGTGCCAGCAGCGTCCGGGACGGCTACGAGCAGTACTTC. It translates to CASSVRDGYEQYF.

CDR3 loop: CASSLEQGRSMNTEAFF. As DNA, the CDR3 is TGTGCCAGCAGCTTAGAGCAGGGCCGGAGCATGAACACTGAAGCTTTCTTT. The chain joins TRBV11-2 to TRBJ1-1, with D tentatively TRBD1 (5 bases). Germline V lookup: CDR1 SGHAT, CDR2 FQNNGV. CDR3 length: 17 residues. The V end lost 0 bases, the J end lost 0 bases, and 14 bases lay between the germline ends.

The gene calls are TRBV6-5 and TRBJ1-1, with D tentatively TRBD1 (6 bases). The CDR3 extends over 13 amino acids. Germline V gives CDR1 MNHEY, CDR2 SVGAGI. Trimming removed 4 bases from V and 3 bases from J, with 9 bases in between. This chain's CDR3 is CASSLGQYTEAFF. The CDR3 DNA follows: TGTGCCAGCAGTTTAGGACAGTACACTGAAGCTTTCTTT.

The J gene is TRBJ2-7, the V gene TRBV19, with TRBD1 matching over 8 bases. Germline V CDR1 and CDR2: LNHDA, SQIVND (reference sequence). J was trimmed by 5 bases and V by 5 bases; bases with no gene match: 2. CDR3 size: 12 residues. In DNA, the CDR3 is TGTGCCAGTAGTGTGGACAGGGACGAGCAGTACTTC. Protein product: CASSVDRDEQYF.